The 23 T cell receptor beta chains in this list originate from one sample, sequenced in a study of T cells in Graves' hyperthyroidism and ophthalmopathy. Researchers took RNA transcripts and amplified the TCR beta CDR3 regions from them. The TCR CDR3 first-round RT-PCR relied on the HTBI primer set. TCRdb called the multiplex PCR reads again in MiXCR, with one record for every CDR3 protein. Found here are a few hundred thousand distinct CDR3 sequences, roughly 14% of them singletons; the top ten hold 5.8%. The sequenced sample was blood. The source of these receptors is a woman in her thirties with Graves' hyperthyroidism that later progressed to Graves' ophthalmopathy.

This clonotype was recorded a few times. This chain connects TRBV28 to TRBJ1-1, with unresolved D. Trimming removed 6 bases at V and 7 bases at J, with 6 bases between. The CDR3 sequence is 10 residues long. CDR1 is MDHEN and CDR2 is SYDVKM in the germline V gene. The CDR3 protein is CASSDLEAFF. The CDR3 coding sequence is TGTGCCAGCAGCGATCTTGAAGCTTTCTTT.

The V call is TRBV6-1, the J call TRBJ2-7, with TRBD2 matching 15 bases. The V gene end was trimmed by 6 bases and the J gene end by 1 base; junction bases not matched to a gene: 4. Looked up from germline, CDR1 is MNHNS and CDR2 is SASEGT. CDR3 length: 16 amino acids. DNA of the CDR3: TGTGCCAGCAGAAGGGGACTAGCGGGAGGATCCTACGAGCAGTACTTC. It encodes CASRRGLAGGSYEQYF.

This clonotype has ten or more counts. CDR3 in amino acids: CAWSGYGSWTVNTGELFF. DNA for the CDR3: TGTGCCTGGAGTGGCTACGGTTCATGGACAGTGAACACCGGGGAGCTGTTTTTT. The genes are TRBV30 and TRBJ2-2; the D gene is possibly TRBD1 (6 bases). V was cut by 1 base and J by 1 base, with 19 bases left in between. The CDR3 runs 18 residues. The germline CDR1 and CDR2 sequences are GTSNPN and SVGIG (reference sequence).

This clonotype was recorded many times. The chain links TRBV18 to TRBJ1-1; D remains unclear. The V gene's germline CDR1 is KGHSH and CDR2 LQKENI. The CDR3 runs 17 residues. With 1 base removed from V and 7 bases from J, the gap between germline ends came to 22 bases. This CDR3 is CASSPQHLSGGIDEAFF. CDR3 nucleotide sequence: TGTGCCAGCTCACCACAACACCTCTCCGGAGGGATCGATGAAGCTTTCTTT.

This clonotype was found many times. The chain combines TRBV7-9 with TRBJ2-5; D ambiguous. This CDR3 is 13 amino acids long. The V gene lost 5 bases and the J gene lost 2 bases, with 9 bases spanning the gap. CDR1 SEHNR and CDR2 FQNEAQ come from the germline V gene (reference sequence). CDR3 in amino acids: CASSRGPQETQYF. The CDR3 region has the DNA TGTGCCAGCAGCCGCGGACCTCAAGAGACCCAGTACTTC.

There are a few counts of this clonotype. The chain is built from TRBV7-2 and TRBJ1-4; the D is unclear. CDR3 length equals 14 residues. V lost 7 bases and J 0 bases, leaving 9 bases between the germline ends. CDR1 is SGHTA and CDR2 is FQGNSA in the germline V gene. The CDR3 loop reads CASTSGTTNEKLFF. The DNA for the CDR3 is TGTGCCAGCACCTCGGGGACAACTAATGAAAAACTGTTTTTT.

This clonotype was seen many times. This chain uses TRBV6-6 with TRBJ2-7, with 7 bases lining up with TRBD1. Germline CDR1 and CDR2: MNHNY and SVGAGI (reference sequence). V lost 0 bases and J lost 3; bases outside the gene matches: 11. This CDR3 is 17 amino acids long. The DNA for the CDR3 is TGTGCCAGCAGTTACTCTCACCGGGACAGAGAGAGCTACGAGCAGTACTTC. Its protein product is CASSYSHRDRESYEQYF.

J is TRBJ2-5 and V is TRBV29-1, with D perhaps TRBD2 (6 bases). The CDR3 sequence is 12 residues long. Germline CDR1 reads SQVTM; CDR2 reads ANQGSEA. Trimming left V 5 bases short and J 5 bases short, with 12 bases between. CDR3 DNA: TGCAGCGTTTCGGGTCGGGAGGAGACCCAGTACTTC. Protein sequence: CSVSGREETQYF.

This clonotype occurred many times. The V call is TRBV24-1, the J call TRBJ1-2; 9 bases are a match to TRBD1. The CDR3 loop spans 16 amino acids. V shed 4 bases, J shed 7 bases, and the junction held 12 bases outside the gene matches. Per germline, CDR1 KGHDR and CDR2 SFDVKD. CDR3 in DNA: TGTGCCACCAGTGACCCCGACAGGGGGTCCCCTACTGGCTACACCTTC. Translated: CATSDPDRGSPTGYTF.

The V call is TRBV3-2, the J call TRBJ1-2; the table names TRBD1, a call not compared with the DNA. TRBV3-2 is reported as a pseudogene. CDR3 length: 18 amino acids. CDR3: CASSQMWDRGPSNYGYTF. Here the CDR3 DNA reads TGTGCCAGCAGCCAGATGTGGGACAGGGGGCCCTCTAACTATGGCTACACCTTC.

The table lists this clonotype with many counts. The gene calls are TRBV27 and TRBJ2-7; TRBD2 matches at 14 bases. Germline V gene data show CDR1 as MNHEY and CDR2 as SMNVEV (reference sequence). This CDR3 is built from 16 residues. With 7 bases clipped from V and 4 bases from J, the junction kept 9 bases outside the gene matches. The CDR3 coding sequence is TGTGCCAGCACCTTCCTAGGACTAGCGGGAGGTTACGAGCAGTACTTC. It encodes CASTFLGLAGGYEQYF.

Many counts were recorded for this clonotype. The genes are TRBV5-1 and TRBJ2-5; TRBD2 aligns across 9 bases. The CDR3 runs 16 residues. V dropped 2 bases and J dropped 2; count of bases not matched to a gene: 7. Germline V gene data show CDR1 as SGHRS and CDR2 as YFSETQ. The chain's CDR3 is CASSFTAGGGQETQYF. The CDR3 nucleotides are TGCGCCAGCAGCTTCACAGCGGGAGGTGGACAAGAGACCCAGTACTTC.

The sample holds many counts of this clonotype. Written as DNA, the CDR3 is TGCAGTGCTAGAGAAGGGGCAGATTACTACGAGCAGTACTTC. It translates to CSAREGADYYEQYF. The J gene is TRBJ2-7, the V gene TRBV20-1, with a tentative D call TRBD1 (5 bases). The CDR3 loop spans 14 amino acids. The germline gives CDR1 DFQATT, CDR2 SNEGSKA (reference sequence). Trimming cost V 0 bases and J 3 bases, with 12 bases left between them.

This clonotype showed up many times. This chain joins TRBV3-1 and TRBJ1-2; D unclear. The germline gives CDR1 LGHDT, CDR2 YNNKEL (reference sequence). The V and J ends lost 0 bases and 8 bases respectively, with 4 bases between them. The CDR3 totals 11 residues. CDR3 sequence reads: CASSQDWGYTF. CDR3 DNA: TGTGCCAGCAGCCAAGATTGGGGCTACACCTTC.

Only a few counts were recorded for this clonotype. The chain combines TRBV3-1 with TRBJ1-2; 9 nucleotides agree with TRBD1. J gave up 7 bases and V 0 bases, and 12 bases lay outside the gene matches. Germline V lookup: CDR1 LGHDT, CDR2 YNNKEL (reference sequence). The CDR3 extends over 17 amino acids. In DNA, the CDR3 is TGTGCCAGCAGCCAAGATGTAACAGGGGGCGCAGTTCGTGGCTACACCTTC. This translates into CASSQDVTGGAVRGYTF.

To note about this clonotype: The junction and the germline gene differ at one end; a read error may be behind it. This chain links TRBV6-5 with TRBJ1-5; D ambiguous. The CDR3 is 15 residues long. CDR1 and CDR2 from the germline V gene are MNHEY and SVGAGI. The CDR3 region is CASSYYSKSNQPQHF. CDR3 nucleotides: TGTGCCAGCAGCTACTACAGCAAAAGCAATCAGCCCCAGCATTTT.

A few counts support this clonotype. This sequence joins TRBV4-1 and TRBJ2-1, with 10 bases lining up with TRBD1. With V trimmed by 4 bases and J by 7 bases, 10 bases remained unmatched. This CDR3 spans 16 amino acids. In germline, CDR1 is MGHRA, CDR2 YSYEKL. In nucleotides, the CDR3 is TGCGCCAGCAGCCGAATCGGACAGGGGGTAGGGAATGAGCAGTTCTTC. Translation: CASSRIGQGVGNEQFF.

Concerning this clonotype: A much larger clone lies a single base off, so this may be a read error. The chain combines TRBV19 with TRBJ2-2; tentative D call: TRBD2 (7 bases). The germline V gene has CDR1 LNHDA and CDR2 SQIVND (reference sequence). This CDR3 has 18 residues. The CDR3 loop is CASRIGGGGRANTRELFF. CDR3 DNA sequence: TGTGCCAGTAGGATAGGGGGGGGGGGCCGAGCCAACACCCGGGAGCTGTTTTTT.

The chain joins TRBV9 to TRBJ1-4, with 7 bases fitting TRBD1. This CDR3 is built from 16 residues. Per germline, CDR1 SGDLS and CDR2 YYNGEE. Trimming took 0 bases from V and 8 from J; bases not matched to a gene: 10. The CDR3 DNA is TGTGCCAGCAGCGTAGGAGACAGGGCGGGAGGGGAAAAACTGTTTTTT. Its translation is CASSVGDRAGGEKLFF.

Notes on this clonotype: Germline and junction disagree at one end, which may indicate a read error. The CDR3 bases are TGTGCAAGTAGTATACCCCCCCAAGAGACCCAGTACTTC. Translation: CASSIPPQETQYF. This chain links TRBV19 with TRBJ2-5; D is ambiguous. Per germline, CDR1 LNHDA and CDR2 SQIVND (reference sequence). The CDR3 is 13 amino acids. Full variable domain (missing parts from reference TRBV19 and TRBJ2-5): DGGITQSPKYLFRKEGQNVTLSCEQNLNHDAMYWYRQDPGQGLRLIYYSQIVNDFQKGDIAEGYSVSREKKESFPLTVTSAQKNPTAFYLCASSIPPQETQYFGPGTRLLVL.

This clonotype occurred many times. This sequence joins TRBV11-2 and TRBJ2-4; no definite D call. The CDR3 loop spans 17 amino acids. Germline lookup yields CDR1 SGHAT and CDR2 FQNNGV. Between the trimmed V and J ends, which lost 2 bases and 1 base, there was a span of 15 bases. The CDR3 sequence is CASSLLSLRWAKNIQYF. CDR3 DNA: TGTGCCAGCAGCTTACTTAGCCTCAGGTGGGCCAAAAACATTCAGTACTTC.

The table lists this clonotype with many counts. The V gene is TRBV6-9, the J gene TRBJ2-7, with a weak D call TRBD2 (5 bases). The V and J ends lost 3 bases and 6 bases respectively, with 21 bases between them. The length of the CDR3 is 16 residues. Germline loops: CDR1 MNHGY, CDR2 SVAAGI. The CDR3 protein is CASSYRNSGNAGEQYF. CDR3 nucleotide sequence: TGTGCCAGCAGTTACCGAAATTCCGGGAACGCGGGCGAGCAGTACTTC.

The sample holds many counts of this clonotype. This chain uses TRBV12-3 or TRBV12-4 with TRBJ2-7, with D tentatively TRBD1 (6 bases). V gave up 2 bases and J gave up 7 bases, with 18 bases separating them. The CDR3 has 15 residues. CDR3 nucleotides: TGTGCCAGCAGTTTAAGACAGGCGTACTCGGGGGAGCAGTACTTC. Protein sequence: CASSLRQAYSGEQYF.